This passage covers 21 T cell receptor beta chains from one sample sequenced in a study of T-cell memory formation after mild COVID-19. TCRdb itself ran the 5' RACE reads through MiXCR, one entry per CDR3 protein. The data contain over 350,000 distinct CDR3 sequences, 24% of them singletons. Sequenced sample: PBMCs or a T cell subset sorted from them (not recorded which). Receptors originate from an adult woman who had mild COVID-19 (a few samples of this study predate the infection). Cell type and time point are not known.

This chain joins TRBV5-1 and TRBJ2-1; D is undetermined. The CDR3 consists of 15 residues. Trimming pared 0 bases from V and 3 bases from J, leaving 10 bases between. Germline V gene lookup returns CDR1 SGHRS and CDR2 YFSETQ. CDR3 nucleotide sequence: TGCGCCAGCAGCTTGGGTCTACCAAACTACAATGAGCAGTTCTTC. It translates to CASSLGLPNYNEQFF.

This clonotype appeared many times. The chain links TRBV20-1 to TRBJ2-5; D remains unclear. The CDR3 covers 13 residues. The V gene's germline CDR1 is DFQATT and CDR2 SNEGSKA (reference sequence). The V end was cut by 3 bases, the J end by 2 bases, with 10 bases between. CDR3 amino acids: CSARYGLQETQYF. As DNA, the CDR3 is TGCAGTGCTAGGTACGGCCTTCAAGAGACCCAGTACTTC.

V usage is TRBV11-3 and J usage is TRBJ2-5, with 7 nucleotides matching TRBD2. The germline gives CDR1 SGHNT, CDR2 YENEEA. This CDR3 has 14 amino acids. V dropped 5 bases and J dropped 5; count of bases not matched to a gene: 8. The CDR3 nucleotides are TGTGCCAGCAGCGAGCGGGGCGGAGGGGAGACCCAGTACTTC. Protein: CASSERGGGETQYF.

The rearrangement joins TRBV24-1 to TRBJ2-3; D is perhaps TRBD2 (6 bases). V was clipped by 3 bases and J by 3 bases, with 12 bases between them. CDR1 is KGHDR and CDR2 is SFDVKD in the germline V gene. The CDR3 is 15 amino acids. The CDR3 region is CATSDPRRGTDTQYF. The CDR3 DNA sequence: TGTGCCACCAGTGATCCCCGGCGGGGAACAGATACGCAGTATTTT.

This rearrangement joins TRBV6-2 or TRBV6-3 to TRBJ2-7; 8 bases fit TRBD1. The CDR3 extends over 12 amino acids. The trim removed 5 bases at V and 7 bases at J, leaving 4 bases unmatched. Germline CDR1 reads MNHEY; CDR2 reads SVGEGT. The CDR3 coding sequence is TGTGCCAGCAGTAACACAGGGGGAGAGCAGTACTTC. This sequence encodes CASSNTGGEQYF.

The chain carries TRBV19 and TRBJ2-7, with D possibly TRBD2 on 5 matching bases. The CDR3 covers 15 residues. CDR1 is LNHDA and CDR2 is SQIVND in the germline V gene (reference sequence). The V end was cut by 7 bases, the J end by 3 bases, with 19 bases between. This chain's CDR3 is CASIGHSQEGYEQYF. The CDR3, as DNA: TGTGCCAGTATCGGGCACTCCCAAGAGGGCTACGAGCAGTACTTC.

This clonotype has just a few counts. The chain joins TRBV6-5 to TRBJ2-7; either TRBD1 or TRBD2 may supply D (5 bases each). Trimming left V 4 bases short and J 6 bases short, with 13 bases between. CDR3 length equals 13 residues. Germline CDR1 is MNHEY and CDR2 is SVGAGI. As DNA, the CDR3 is TGTGCCAGCAGTTTCCAGGGAAGCGGCGAGCAGTACTTC. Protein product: CASSFQGSGEQYF.

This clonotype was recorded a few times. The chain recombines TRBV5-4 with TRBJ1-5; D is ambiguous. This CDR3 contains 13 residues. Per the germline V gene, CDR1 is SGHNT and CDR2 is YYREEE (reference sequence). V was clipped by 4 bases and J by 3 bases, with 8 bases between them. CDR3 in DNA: TGTGCCAGCAGCGGTGGACCCAATCAGCCCCAGCATTTT. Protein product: CASSGGPNQPQHF.

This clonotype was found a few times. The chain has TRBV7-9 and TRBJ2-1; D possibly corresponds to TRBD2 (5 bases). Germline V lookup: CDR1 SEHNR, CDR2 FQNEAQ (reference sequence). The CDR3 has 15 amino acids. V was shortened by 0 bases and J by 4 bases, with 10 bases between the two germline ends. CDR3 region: CASSLAPDSYNEQFF. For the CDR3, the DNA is TGTGCCAGCAGCTTAGCTCCGGACTCGTACAATGAGCAGTTCTTC.

The CDR3 here is CASSPRDNGYTF. In DNA, the CDR3 is TGTGCCAGCAGCCCCCGGGACAATGGCTACACCTTC. The chain recombines TRBV7-9 with TRBJ1-2, with D perhaps TRBD1 (6 bases). The CDR3 is made up of 12 amino acids. Germline V CDR1 and CDR2: SEHNR, FQNEAQ (reference sequence). Between the trimmed V and J ends, which lost 5 bases and 6 bases, there was a span of 10 bases.

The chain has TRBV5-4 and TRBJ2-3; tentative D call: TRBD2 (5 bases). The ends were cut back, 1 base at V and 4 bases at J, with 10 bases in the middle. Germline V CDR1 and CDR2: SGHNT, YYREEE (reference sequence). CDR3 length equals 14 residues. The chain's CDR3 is CASSLSRGADTQYF. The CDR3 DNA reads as TGTGCCAGCAGCTTGTCCCGGGGTGCAGATACGCAGTATTTT.

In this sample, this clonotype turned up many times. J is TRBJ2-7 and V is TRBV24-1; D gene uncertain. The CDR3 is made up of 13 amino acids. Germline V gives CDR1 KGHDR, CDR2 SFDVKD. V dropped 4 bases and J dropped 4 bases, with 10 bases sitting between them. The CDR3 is CATSDPLRYEQYF. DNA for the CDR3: TGTGCCACCAGTGACCCTCTACGATACGAGCAGTACTTC.

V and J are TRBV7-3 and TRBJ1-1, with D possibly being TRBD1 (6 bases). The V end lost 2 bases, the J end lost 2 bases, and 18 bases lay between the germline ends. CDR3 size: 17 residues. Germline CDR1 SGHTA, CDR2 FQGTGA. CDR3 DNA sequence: TGTGCCAGCAGCTTATTCCCCGGGGCAGGGGACAACACTGAAGCTTTCTTT. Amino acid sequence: CASSLFPGAGDNTEAFF.

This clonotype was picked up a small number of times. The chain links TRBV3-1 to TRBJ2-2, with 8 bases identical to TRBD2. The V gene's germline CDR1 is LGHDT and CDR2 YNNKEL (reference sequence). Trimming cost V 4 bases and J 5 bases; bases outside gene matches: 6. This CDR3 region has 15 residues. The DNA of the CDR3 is TGTGCCAGCAGCCGCGGGGGGAAAAGGACCGGGGAGCTGTTTTTT. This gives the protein CASSRGGKRTGELFF.

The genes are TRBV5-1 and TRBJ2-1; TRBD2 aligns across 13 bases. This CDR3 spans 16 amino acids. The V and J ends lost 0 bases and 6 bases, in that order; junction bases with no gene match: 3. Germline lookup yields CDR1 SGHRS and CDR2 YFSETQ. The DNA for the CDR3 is TGCGCCAGCAGCTTGGGCGGGACTAGCGGGGCCAATGAGCAGTTCTTC. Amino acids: CASSLGGTSGANEQFF. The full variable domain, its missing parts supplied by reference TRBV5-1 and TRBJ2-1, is KAGVTQTPRYLIKTRGQQVTLSCSPISGHRSVSWYQQTPGQGLQFLFEYFSETQRNKGNFPGRFSGRQFSNSRSEMNVSTLELGDSALYLCASSLGGTSGANEQFFGPGTRLTVL.

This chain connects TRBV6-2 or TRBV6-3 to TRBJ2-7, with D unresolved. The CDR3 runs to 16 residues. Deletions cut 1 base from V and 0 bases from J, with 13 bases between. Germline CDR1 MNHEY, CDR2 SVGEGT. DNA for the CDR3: TGTGCCAGCAGTTACTATCAGGTCTCGAGCTCCTACGAGCAGTACTTC. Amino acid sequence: CASSYYQVSSSYEQYF.

As DNA, the CDR3 is TGTGCCAGTACGCCGTGGGCAGGGATTGATACCGGGGAGCTGTTTTTT. This translates into CASTPWAGIDTGELFF. The chain carries TRBV19 and TRBJ2-2, with D maybe TRBD1 (5 bases). The CDR3 contains 16 residues. The ends were cut back, 7 bases at V and 5 bases at J, with 20 bases in the middle. From germline, CDR1 is LNHDA and CDR2 SQIVND (reference sequence).

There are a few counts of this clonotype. CDR3 sequence reads: CSARDAQGDYGYTF. The CDR3, as DNA: TGCAGTGCTAGAGATGCCCAGGGTGACTATGGCTACACCTTC. The chain carries TRBV20-1 and TRBJ1-2; a possible D gene is TRBD1 (5 bases). Germline V gene lookup returns CDR1 DFQATT and CDR2 SNEGSKA (reference sequence). The V end lost 0 bases, the J end lost 3 bases, and 11 bases lay between the germline ends. The CDR3 is made up of 14 amino acids.

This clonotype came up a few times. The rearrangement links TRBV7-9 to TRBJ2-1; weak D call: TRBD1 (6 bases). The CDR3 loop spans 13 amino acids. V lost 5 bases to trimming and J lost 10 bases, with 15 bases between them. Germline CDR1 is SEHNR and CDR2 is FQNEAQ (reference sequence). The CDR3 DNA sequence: TGTGCCAGCAGCCCTCAGGGGTCTGGAGAGCAGTTCTTC. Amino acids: CASSPQGSGEQFF.

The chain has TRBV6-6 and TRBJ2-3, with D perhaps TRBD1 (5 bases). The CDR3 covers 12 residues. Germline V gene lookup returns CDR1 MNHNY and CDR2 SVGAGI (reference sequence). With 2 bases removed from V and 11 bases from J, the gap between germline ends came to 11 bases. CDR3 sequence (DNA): TGTGCCAGCAGTTACGGGGCAGGGTGGCAGTATTTT. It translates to CASSYGAGWQYF.

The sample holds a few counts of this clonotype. The DNA for the CDR3 is TGCAGTGCTAGAGATAGGACTAGCAGGGAGACCCAGTACTTC. Translating it yields CSARDRTSRETQYF. This chain links TRBV20-1 with TRBJ2-5; 8 bases match TRBD2. Losses at the gene ends were 0 bases for V and 5 bases for J; bases not matched to a gene: 5. This CDR3 contains 14 residues. Germline V lookup: CDR1 DFQATT, CDR2 SNEGSKA (reference sequence).